These 31 T cell receptor beta chains came from one sample sequenced in a study of T cell changes during pregnancy in multiple sclerosis (dated by TCRdb to 2018 to 2020). Preparation of the library involved the immunoSEQ multiplex PCR assay. TCRdb limited this immuneACCESS table to in-frame rearrangements with V and J called. A share of clones is missing; checked studies link under half to unresolved V genes, and the rest is unexplained. Within this sample are about 100,000 clones, with approximately 93% of them counted one time only. The ten largest clones add up to 0.99% of the sample. The source was peripheral blood, collected after pregnancy. All receptors derive from a female donor with multiple sclerosis, enrolled in a pregnancy study.

The V call is TRBV2, the J call TRBJ2-5, with 9 bases matching TRBD2. This CDR3 has 17 amino acids. The V and J ends lost 2 bases and 1 base, in that order; junction bases with no gene match: 8. The V gene's germline CDR1 is SNHLY and CDR2 FYNNEI. This chain's CDR3 is CASSETSGRGFQETQYF. The CDR3, as DNA: TGTGCCAGCAGTGAAACTAGCGGGCGGGGGTTCCAAGAGACCCAGTACTTC.

The J gene is TRBJ2-5, the V gene TRBV29-1; possibly TRBD2 for D (5 bases). CDR1 SQVTM and CDR2 ANQGSEA come from the germline V gene. The CDR3 is made up of 11 amino acids. V lost 6 bases and J 5 bases, leaving 10 bases between the germline ends. The CDR3 sequence: CSVAVSETQYF. The CDR3 coding sequence is TGCAGCGTAGCGGTCTCCGAGACCCAGTACTTC.

This chain uses TRBV5-1 with TRBJ2-3, with TRBD2 identical over 8 bases. The V gene's germline CDR1 is SGHRS and CDR2 YFSETQ. V trimming: 0 bases; J trimming: 6 bases; junction bases outside the gene matches: 6. This CDR3 spans 15 amino acids. CDR3 residues: CASSLGATSVDTQYF. CDR3 nucleotide sequence: TGCGCCAGCAGCTTGGGAGCGACTAGCGTTGATACGCAGTATTTT.

The chain has TRBV4-3 and TRBJ1-2; D is possibly TRBD1 (5 bases). Germline V lookup: CDR1 LGHNA, CDR2 YSLEER. This CDR3 contains 16 residues. The V end was cut by 4 bases, the J end by 8 bases, with 23 bases between. The CDR3, as DNA: TGCGCCAGCAGCCCCTCCCCTCACCCAGGGCCCGGCGGCTACACCTTC. This gives the protein CASSPSPHPGPGGYTF.

This clone has a single count. The chain carries TRBV18 and TRBJ1-1, with D uncertain. CDR1 and CDR2 (germline): KGHSH, LQKENI. V lost 10 bases to trimming and J lost 5 bases, with 17 bases between them. This CDR3 region has 13 residues. The CDR3 DNA sequence: TGTGCCACCACGACATATGAGCGGACTGAAGCTTTCTTT. Translated: CATTTYERTEAFF.

The chain carries TRBV5-8 and TRBJ2-7; D unclear. Germline loops: CDR1 SGHTS, CDR2 YDEGEE. V lost 4 bases and J 6 bases, leaving 17 bases between the germline ends. The CDR3 totals 14 residues. CDR3: CASSPPRFSGEQYF. As DNA, the CDR3 is TGTGCCAGCAGCCCCCCCCGTTTTTCCGGCGAGCAGTACTTC.

The chain carries TRBV29-1 and TRBJ2-1; no clear D. The germline V gene has CDR1 SQVTM and CDR2 ANQGSEA. This CDR3 has 11 residues. V lost 8 bases and J 5 bases, leaving 10 bases between the germline ends. CDR3 amino acids: CSSRLNNEQFF. CDR3 DNA: TGCAGCTCTCGACTGAACAATGAGCAGTTCTTC.

The CDR3 region is CASGRAGTGAYEQYF. The CDR3 bases are TGTGCCAGCGGCCGGGCCGGGACAGGGGCCTACGAGCAGTACTTC. The chain couples TRBV28 to TRBJ2-7; TRBD1 aligns across 10 bases. J was trimmed by 2 bases and V by 8 bases; bases with no gene match: 9. CDR1 and CDR2 (germline): MDHEN, SYDVKM. CDR3 length equals 15 residues.

This chain joins TRBV5-4 and TRBJ2-6, with D uncertain. The CDR3 runs 14 residues. Germline-derived CDR1 and CDR2 are SGHNT and YYREEE (reference sequence). V lost 3 bases and J lost 2, with 6 bases in between. The CDR3 sequence: CASSSWPGANVLTF. The CDR3 DNA sequence: TGTGCCAGCAGCTCCTGGCCTGGGGCCAACGTCCTGACTTTC.

This rearrangement joins TRBV27 to TRBJ2-2; TRBD2 matches at 7 bases. This CDR3 contains 14 residues. The V gene end was trimmed by 10 bases and the J gene end by 5 bases; junction bases not matched to a gene: 10. Looked up from germline, CDR1 is MNHEY and CDR2 is SMNVEV (reference sequence). The CDR3 sequence: CATKGGRGTGELFF. Written as DNA, the CDR3 is TGTGCCACGAAGGGCGGGAGAGGGACCGGGGAGCTGTTTTTT.

This rearrangement joins TRBV18 to TRBJ2-2; 9 bases align to TRBD1. J lost 5 bases, V lost 3 bases, and 10 bases had no gene match. There are 17 residues in the CDR3. Germline V gene lookup returns CDR1 KGHSH and CDR2 LQKENI. Here the CDR3 DNA reads TGTGCCAGCTCACCTTTACGTAACAGGGGGCGTACCGGGGAGCTGTTTTTT. Amino acids: CASSPLRNRGRTGELFF.

The chain has TRBV2 and TRBJ1-2; TRBD1 aligns across 11 bases. Germline V gives CDR1 SNHLY, CDR2 FYNNEI. J was trimmed by 8 bases and V by 2 bases; bases with no gene match: 10. This CDR3 has 16 amino acids. The CDR3 protein is CASSELPDRGRGGYTF. CDR3 in DNA: TGTGCCAGCAGTGAACTCCCGGACAGGGGGCGAGGAGGCTACACCTTC. Using reference TRBV2 and TRBJ1-2 for the parts outside the CDR3, the full variable domain is EPEVTQTPSHQVTQMGQEVILRCVPISNHLYFYWYRQILGQKVEFLVSFYNNEISEKSEIFDDQFSVERPDGSNFTLKIRSTKLEDSAMYFCASSELPDRGRGGYTFGSGTRLTVV.

V is TRBV11-2 and J is TRBJ1-1; D possibly corresponds to TRBD1 (5 bases). The germline V gene encodes CDR1 SGHAT and CDR2 FQNNGV. The germline V and J ends were trimmed by 5 bases and 0 bases, with 16 bases remaining between them. The CDR3 consists of 16 residues. CDR3 coding DNA: TGTGCCAGCAGCCCCTACCGGGGGGGATTGAACACTGAAGCTTTCTTT. This translates into CASSPYRGGLNTEAFF.

The chain joins TRBV6-1 to TRBJ2-7; 14 bases map to TRBD2. The V and J ends lost 8 bases and 4 bases, in that order; junction bases with no gene match: 4. The CDR3 is made up of 14 amino acids. In germline, CDR1 is MNHNS, CDR2 SASEGT. This CDR3 is CASRLAGGRYEQYF. The CDR3 nucleotides read TGTGCCAGCCGACTAGCGGGAGGGCGATACGAGCAGTACTTC.

The CDR3 nucleotides read TGTGCCAGCAGTGACCCGGGACAGGGAGACGGCAATGAGCAGTTCTTC. Residues: CASSDPGQGDGNEQFF. The chain recombines TRBV6-1 with TRBJ2-1, with 9 bases identical to TRBD1. The germline V gene has CDR1 MNHNS and CDR2 SASEGT. CDR3 length: 16 amino acids. V dropped 3 bases and J dropped 6; count of bases not matched to a gene: 9.

The genes are TRBV6-4 and TRBJ2-7; 8 positions match TRBD2. The CDR3 extends over 15 amino acids. CDR1 and CDR2 from the germline V gene are MRHNA and SNTAGT. The junction had 5 bases not matched to a gene; V was cut back by 4 bases and J by 0 bases. The CDR3 loop reads CASSVERGSSYEQYF. The CDR3 region has the DNA TGTGCCAGCAGTGTAGAGCGGGGGAGCTCCTACGAGCAGTACTTC.

This clone was recorded a few times. The V and J genes are TRBV29-1 and TRBJ1-1, with D possibly TRBD1 on 6 matching bases. The V end lost 6 bases, the J end lost 8 bases, and 13 bases lay between the germline ends. Germline CDR1 is SQVTM and CDR2 is ANQGSEA. The CDR3 covers 11 residues. CDR3: CSVKIGGEAFF. The CDR3 bases are TGCAGCGTCAAAATAGGGGGAGAAGCTTTCTTT.

This chain uses TRBV4-1 with TRBJ2-3; 7 bases map to TRBD2. V shed 6 bases, J shed 1 base, and the junction held 4 bases outside the gene matches. The CDR3 is 14 amino acids. Germline values: CDR1 MGHRA, CDR2 YSYEKL. The CDR3 sequence: CASSWGGGTDTQYF. The CDR3 DNA reads TGCGCCAGCAGTTGGGGGGGTGGCACAGATACGCAGTATTTT.

The V call is TRBV9, the J call TRBJ2-5, with 7 bases that match TRBD1. This CDR3 has 13 amino acids. V dropped 4 bases and J dropped 5; count of bases not matched to a gene: 5. Germline V gives CDR1 SGDLS, CDR2 YYNGEE. The CDR3 nucleotides read TGTGCCAGCAGCACCGACAGGGTGGAGACCCAGTACTTC. This encodes CASSTDRVETQYF.

V gene TRBV6-5 combines with J gene TRBJ2-7; a weak D match, TRBD1 (5 bases). This CDR3 has 13 amino acids. CDR1 and CDR2 from the germline V gene are MNHEY and SVGAGI. V shed 0 bases and J shed 6 bases, with 9 bases lying between them. The CDR3 is CASSYSFRAEQYF. CDR3 DNA sequence: TGTGCCAGCAGTTACTCTTTCAGGGCCGAGCAGTACTTC.

This chain connects TRBV30 to TRBJ2-2; 8 nucleotides match TRBD2. CDR3 length: 15 residues. Trimming at V came to 2 bases and at J to 3 bases, leaving 5 bases not matched to a gene. Germline lookup yields CDR1 GTSNPN and CDR2 SVGIG (reference sequence). CDR3 residues: CAWSNGGEDTGELFF. DNA of the CDR3: TGTGCCTGGAGTAACGGGGGGGAGGACACCGGGGAGCTGTTTTTT.

The chain carries TRBV6-4 and TRBJ2-7; 15 bases fit TRBD2. The CDR3 is 16 residues long. Germline V lookup: CDR1 MRHNA, CDR2 SNTAGT. V was clipped by 10 bases and J by 7 bases; unmatched bases: 14. The CDR3 is CATEGGLAGGCGEQYF. The CDR3 coding sequence is TGTGCCACCGAGGGGGGACTAGCGGGAGGTTGTGGGGAGCAGTACTTC.

The chain is built from TRBV21-1 and TRBJ2-7; the table names TRBD2, a call not compared with the DNA. TRBV21-1 is given as a pseudogene. CDR3 length: 11 amino acids. CDR3: CASSSREGKYF. CDR3 nucleotide sequence: TGTGCCAGCAGCTCCCGGGAGGGCAAGTACTTC.

The J gene is TRBJ2-2, the V gene TRBV7-2, with D possibly TRBD1 on 6 matching bases. With 5 bases removed from V and 1 base from J, the gap between germline ends came to 11 bases. The CDR3 has 15 amino acids. CDR1 is SGHTA, CDR2 FQGNSA, per germline. The CDR3 region has the DNA TGTGCCAGCAGCGTTCTAGGGGGGAACACCGGGGAGCTGTTTTTT. It yields the protein CASSVLGGNTGELFF.

The DNA of the CDR3 is TGCGCCAGCAGCCACCGGACAGGGTCTGGGGCCAACGTCCTGACTTTC. This codes for CASSHRTGSGANVLTF. The chain couples TRBV5-1 to TRBJ2-6, with 8 bases fitting TRBD1. The germline CDR1 and CDR2 sequences are SGHRS and YFSETQ. The CDR3 has 16 residues. Trimming removed 4 bases from V and 1 base from J; junction bases left unmatched: 4.

This clone showed up just a few times. V is TRBV27 and J is TRBJ1-2; no firm D call. Germline values: CDR1 MNHEY, CDR2 SMNVEV (reference sequence). CDR3 length equals 12 residues. With 6 bases removed from V and 1 base from J, the gap between germline ends came to 6 bases. CDR3 sequence: CASRGLNYGYTF. Written as DNA, the CDR3 is TGTGCCAGCAGAGGACTTAACTATGGCTACACCTTC.

The chain joins TRBV7-9 to TRBJ1-3; TRBD1 might be the D (6 bases). CDR1 SEHNR and CDR2 FQNEAQ come from the germline V gene (reference sequence). V was shortened by 1 base and J by 1 base, with 11 bases between the two germline ends. The CDR3 is 16 amino acids. CDR3: CASSLGGQRSGNTIYF. The CDR3 DNA is TGTGCCAGCAGCTTAGGGGGACAAAGGTCTGGAAACACCATATATTTT.

The chain has TRBV5-1 and TRBJ2-7; TRBD2 aligns across 7 bases. V dropped 2 bases and J dropped 0; count of bases not matched to a gene: 8. The germline gives CDR1 SGHRS, CDR2 YFSETQ. This CDR3 has 16 amino acids. This chain's CDR3 is CASSFTSGTYSYEQYF. In nucleotides, the CDR3 is TGCGCCAGCAGCTTCACAAGCGGGACCTACTCCTACGAGCAGTACTTC.

The chain joins TRBV9 to TRBJ2-1, with a possible D match to TRBD2 (5 bases). Trimming cost V 0 bases and J 2 bases, with 9 bases left between them. CDR3 length equals 15 residues. Germline V gene data show CDR1 as SGDLS and CDR2 as YYNGEE. CDR3 DNA sequence: TGTGCCAGCAGCGTAGCGGCTAGCCCCTACAATGAGCAGTTCTTC. It yields the protein CASSVAASPYNEQFF.

The chain couples TRBV5-1 to TRBJ1-4; D call uncertain. The germline V and J ends were trimmed by 0 bases and 11 bases, with 17 bases remaining between them. Per the germline V gene, CDR1 is SGHRS and CDR2 is YFSETQ. CDR3 size: 15 residues. Here the CDR3 DNA reads TGCGCCAGCAGCTTGGAGCAGACTCCGACTAGGAAACTGTTTTTT. Translation gives CASSLEQTPTRKLFF.

This clone was seen more than once but under ten times. At the DNA level, this CDR3 is encoded by other sequences in the same sample as well. The V and J genes are TRBV7-9 and TRBJ2-7, with 8 nucleotides matching TRBD2. The CDR3 contains 13 residues. J was trimmed by 1 base and V by 5 bases; bases with no gene match: 1. Germline V gene data show CDR1 as SEHNR and CDR2 as FQNEAQ (reference sequence). The CDR3 bases are TGTGCCAGCAGCCCGGGGGGGTCCTACGAGCAGTACTTC. Its translation: CASSPGGSYEQYF.